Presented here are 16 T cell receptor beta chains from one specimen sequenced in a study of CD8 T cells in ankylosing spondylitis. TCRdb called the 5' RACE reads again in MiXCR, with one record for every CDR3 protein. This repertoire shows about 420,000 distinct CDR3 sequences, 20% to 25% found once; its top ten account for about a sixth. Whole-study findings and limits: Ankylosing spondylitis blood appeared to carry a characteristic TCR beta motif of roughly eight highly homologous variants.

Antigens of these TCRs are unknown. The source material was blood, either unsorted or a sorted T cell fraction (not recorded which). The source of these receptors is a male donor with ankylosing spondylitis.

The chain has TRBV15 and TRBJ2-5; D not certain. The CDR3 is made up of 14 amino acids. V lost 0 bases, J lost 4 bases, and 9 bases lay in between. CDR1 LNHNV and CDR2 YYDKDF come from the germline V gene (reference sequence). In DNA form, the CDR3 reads TGTGCCACCAGCAGAGAGCTGGCAGGAGAGACCCAGTACTTC. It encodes CATSRELAGETQYF.

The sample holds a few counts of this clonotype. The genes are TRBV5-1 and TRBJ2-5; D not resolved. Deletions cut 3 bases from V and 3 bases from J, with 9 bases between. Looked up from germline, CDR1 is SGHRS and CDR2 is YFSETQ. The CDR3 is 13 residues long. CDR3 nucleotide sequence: TGCGCCAGCAGCTGGACGGTTGAAGAGACCCAGTACTTC. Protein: CASSWTVEETQYF.

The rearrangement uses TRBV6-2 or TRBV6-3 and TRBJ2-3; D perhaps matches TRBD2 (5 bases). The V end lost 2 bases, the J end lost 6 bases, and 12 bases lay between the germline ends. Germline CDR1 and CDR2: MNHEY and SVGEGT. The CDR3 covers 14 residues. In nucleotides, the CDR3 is TGTGCCAGCAGTTACCCGCCGCAGCGGGATACGCAGTATTTT. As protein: CASSYPPQRDTQYF.

CDR3 DNA sequence: TGTGCCAGCAGAGTTGGGACTCTATACGAGCAGTACTTC. Translated: CASRVGTLYEQYF. The genes are TRBV28 and TRBJ2-7; D is perhaps TRBD2 (6 bases). Trimming took off 6 bases at V and 4 bases at J, with 13 bases between the two ends. There are 13 residues in the CDR3. CDR1 and CDR2 (germline): MDHEN, SYDVKM.

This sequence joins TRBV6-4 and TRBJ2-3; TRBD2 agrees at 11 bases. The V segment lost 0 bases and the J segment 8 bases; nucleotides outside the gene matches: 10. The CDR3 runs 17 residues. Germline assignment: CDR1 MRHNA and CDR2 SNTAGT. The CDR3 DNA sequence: TGTGCCAGCAGTGACTCGATGCTAGCGGGAGGCGGGGGTACGCAGTATTTT. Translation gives CASSDSMLAGGGGTQYF.

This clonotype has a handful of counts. This chain's CDR3 is CASSLLQGGTYGYTF. CDR3 nucleotide sequence: TGTGCCAGCAGCCTCCTCCAGGGTGGGACCTATGGCTACACCTTC. J is TRBJ1-2 and V is TRBV14; tentative D call: TRBD1 (5 bases). CDR3 size: 15 residues. CDR1 is SGHDN, CDR2 FVKESK, per germline. The ends were cut back, 4 bases at V and 4 bases at J, with 16 bases in the middle.

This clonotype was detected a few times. The DNA for the CDR3 is TGCAGTGCTAGCGGGACTAGCGGGAGAGAATACAATGAGCAGTTCTTC. This encodes CSASGTSGREYNEQFF. The chain couples TRBV20-1 to TRBJ2-1; 14 bases map to TRBD2. V lost 3 bases, J lost 4 bases, and 5 bases stayed unmatched. The CDR3 has 16 residues. CDR1 and CDR2 from the germline V gene are DFQATT and SNEGSKA (reference sequence).

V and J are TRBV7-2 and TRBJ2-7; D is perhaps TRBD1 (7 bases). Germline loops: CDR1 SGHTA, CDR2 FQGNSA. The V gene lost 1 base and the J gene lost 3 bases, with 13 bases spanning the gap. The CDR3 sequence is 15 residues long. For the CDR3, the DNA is TGTGCCAGCAGCTTAGAGGCGGGACAGCGCTACGAGCAGTACTTC. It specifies CASSLEAGQRYEQYF.

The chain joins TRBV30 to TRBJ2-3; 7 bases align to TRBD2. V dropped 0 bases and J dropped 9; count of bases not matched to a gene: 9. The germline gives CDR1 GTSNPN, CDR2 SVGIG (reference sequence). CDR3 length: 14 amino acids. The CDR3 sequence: CAWSVLRGSNTQYF. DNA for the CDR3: TGTGCCTGGAGTGTACTTCGCGGGAGTAACACGCAGTATTTT.

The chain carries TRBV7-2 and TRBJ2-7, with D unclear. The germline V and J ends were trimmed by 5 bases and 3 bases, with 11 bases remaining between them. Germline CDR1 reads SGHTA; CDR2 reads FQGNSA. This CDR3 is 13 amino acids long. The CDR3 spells CASSLGPYYEQYF. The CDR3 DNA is TGTGCCAGCAGCCTAGGGCCCTACTACGAGCAGTACTTC.

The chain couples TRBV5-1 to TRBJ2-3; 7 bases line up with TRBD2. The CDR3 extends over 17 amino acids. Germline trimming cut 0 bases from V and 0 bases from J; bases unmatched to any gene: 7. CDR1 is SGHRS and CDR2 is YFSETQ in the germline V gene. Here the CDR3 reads CASSLVRAGQSTDTQYF. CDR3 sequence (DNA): TGCGCCAGCAGCTTGGTAAGAGCGGGGCAAAGCACAGATACGCAGTATTTT.

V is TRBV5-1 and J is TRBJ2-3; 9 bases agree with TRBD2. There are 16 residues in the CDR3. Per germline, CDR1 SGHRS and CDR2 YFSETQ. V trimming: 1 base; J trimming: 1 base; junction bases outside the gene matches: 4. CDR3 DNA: TGCGCCAGCAGCTTGAATGGCGGGGGGGGCACAGATACGCAGTATTTT. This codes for CASSLNGGGGTDTQYF.

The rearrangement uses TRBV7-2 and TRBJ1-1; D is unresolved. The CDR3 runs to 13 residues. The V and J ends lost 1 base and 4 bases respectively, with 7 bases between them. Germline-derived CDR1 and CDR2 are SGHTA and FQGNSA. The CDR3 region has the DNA TGTGCCAGCAGCTTAGGGGTTTTCACTGAAGCTTTCTTT. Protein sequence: CASSLGVFTEAFF.

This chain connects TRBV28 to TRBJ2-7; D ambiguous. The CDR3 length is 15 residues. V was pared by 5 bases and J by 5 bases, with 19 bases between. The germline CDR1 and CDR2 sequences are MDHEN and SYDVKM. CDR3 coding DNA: TGTGCCAGCAGTCCATCCGATGGTAGTAAAAACGAGCAGTACTTC. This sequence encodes CASSPSDGSKNEQYF.

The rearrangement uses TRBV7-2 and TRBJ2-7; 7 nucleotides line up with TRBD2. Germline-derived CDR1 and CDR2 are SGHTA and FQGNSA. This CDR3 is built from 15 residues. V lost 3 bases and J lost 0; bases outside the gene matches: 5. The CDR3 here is CASSFGLEASYEQYF. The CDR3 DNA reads TGTGCCAGCAGCTTCGGACTAGAGGCCTCCTACGAGCAGTACTTC.

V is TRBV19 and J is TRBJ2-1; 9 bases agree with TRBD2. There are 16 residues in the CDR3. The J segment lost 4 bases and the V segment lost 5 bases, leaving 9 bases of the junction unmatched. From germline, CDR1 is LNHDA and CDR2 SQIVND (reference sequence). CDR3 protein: CASSPSDSGRYNEQFF. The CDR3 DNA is TGTGCCAGTAGTCCCTCTGACAGCGGGAGGTACAATGAGCAGTTCTTC.